The source of this T cell receptor beta chain is a study of cytomegalovirus exposure and HLA in healthy donors. Deletions cut 5 bases from V and 4 bases from J, with 9 bases between. CDR1 and CDR2 (germline): MNHNS, SASEGT. CDR3 length equals 14 residues. PCR primers comprised 60 Vbeta and 13 Jbeta primers. TCRdb's table, derived via immunoSEQ multiplex PCR, lists solely in-frame clones and lacks some. The table includes 100,000 to 150,000 clones, around 83% detected once. This chain links TRBV6-1 with TRBJ1-6; TRBD1 is a possible D gene (6 bases). Sequencing was done on a sample of PBMCs. The receptor comes from a woman younger than 30 in good health and CMV-seropositive. CDR3 in DNA: TGTGCCAGCAGTTCACAGGGTTATAATTCACCCCTCCACTTT. Protein sequence: CASSSQGYNSPLHF.